The clone carrying this T cell receptor beta chain is classed as large (0.1 to 1%). Its antigen is unidentified. Method: immunoSEQ multiplex PCR; TCRdb's copy keeps in-frame clones and lacks some. This sample has 40,000 to 45,000 clones; around 74% occur once, and the top ten carry more than 4.5%. CDR1 and CDR2 (germline): SNHLY, FYNNEI. The V end lost 6 bases, the J end lost 2 bases, and 14 bases lay between the germline ends. The CDR3 length is 14 residues. This sample is drawn from a study of a mutant IDH1 vaccine in newly diagnosed glioma. Study-level information: Patients received vaccination from 4-6 weeks after radiotherapy alone, or with temozolomide cycles.

Time point: week 23, last vaccination. Vaccination comprised doses that each held 300 ug of mutant IDH1 20-mer peptide, plus topical imiquimod. The TCR was taken from a man aged 45-65 years with glioma. The genes are TRBV2 and TRBJ2-7, with a possible D match to TRBD1 (5 bases). This sample comprised PBMCs, obtained from a glioma patient whose treatment included an IDH1 peptide vaccine. CDR3 residues: CASSPPDKTYEQYF. CDR3 nucleotides: TGTGCCAGCAGCCCTCCGGACAAGACCTACGAGCAGTACTTC. Drawing the rest from reference TRBV2 and TRBJ2-7, the complete variable domain is EPEVTQTPSHQVTQMGQEVILRCVPISNHLYFYWYRQILGQKVEFLVSFYNNEISEKSEIFDDQFSVERPDGSNFTLKIRSTKLEDSAMYFCASSPPDKTYEQYFGPGTRLTVT.